This T cell receptor (beta chain) was sequenced during a study of shared clonotypes between healthy human individuals. The study, taken as a whole, reports: Several donors held about 4.6% of naive CD4 clonotypes in common. Blood was the sole source, and tissue repertoires probably differ. In contrast to clonotypes shared by all four donors, non-shared clonotypes had lower generation probabilities.

The V segment lost 4 bases and the J segment 6 bases; nucleotides outside the gene matches: 10. CDR3 length: 16 residues. Germline CDR1 is SGHDN and CDR2 is FVKESK. Concerning this clone itself: The antigen remains unidentified.

TCRdb's copy holds only in-frame clones and misses some; the assay was immunoSEQ multiplex PCR. The data contain approximately 2.5 million clones, more than 85% of them singletons. The gene calls are TRBV14 and TRBJ2-2; 8 positions agree with TRBD1. The sequenced material came from naive CD4+ T cells from PBMCs. As for subset: CD45RA+ positively selected. The sequence was obtained from a man aged 18 to 35 in good health. Some clones in this sample may be carry-over from other donors' samples. The DNA for the CDR3 is TGTGCCAGCAGCCCGTCGGGGTCAGGGGGCCCCGGGGAGCTGTTTTTT. Encoded protein: CASSPSGSGGPGELFF. Based on the CDR3 plus reference TRBV14 and TRBJ2-2, the full variable domain is EAGVTQFPSHSVIEKGQTVTLRCDPISGHDNLYWYRRVMGKEIKFLLHFVKESKQDESGMPNNRFLAERTGGTYSTLKVQPAELEDSGVYFCASSPSGSGGPGELFFGEGSRLTVL.